This is a list of T cell receptor beta chains from one sample in a study of glioma-infiltrating T cells after dendritic cell vaccination. Profiling relied on immunoSEQ multiplex PCR, and the TCRdb table lists in-frame clones only, not all of them. The sample lists tens of thousands of clones, 75% to 85% occurring once. The sequencing here drew on blood, taken before dendritic cell vaccination. Receptors were obtained from a human donor with glioblastoma. The CDR3 runs from the conserved cysteine through the conserved F or W. A D gene is named only where the DNA matches it firmly. Size is stated for part of the rows, as once, few or many counts, or as a class when the clone is expanded.

v_call	d_call	j_call	clone_size	cdr3_aa	cdr3_nt
TRBV12-5	TRBD2	TRBJ2-3	.	CASGRGLAGGRGSTDTQYF	TGTGCTAGTGGACGCGGACTAGCGGGGGGGCGGGGGAGCACAGATACGCAGTATTTT
TRBV5-1	TRBD1	TRBJ1-2	once	CASSLDGTASVYGYTF	TGCGCCAGCAGCTTGGATGGGACAGCCTCCGTCTATGGCTACACCTTC
TRBV11-2	.	TRBJ1-4	.	CASSLAGAFNEKLFF	TGTGCCAGCAGCTTAGCAGGGGCGTTTAATGAAAAACTGTTTTTT
TRBV28	TRBD1	TRBJ1-5	.	CASSSAGTGYQPQHF	TGTGCCAGCAGTTCTGCCGGGACAGGGTATCAGCCCCAGCATTTT
TRBV6-6	TRBD2	TRBJ2-7	.	CASRLTGGHSYEQYF	TGTGCCAGCAGACTAACGGGGGGGCACTCCTACGAGCAGTACTTC
TRBV27	.	TRBJ1-2	.	CASSRLDTANYGYTF	TGTGCCAGCAGTCGGTTGGACACGGCTAACTATGGCTACACCTTC
TRBV28	TRBD1	TRBJ1-2	.	CASKRTGGYTF	TGTGCCAGCAAGCGGACAGGTGGCTACACCTTC
TRBV6-5	TRBD1	TRBJ1-2	.	CARGRTGWIYGYTF	TGTGCCAGAGGAAGGACAGGGTGGATCTATGGCTACACCTTC
TRBV7-9	TRBD1	TRBJ1-2	.	CASSPDRVGGYTF	TGTGCCAGCAGCCCCGACAGGGTCGGAGGCTACACCTTC
TRBV6-1	TRBD1	TRBJ1-2	.	CASSVVPGTAGGYTF	TGTGCCAGCAGTGTGGTTCCCGGGACAGCGGGCGGCTACACCTTC
TRBV7-2	.	TRBJ1-2	.	CASSPSGGNYGYTF	TGTGCCAGCAGCCCCAGCGGAGGTAACTATGGCTACACCTTC
TRBV5-8	.	TRBJ1-3	.	CASSLGASGNTIYF	TGTGCCAGCAGCTTGGGGGCCTCTGGAAACACCATATATTTT
TRBV10-2	.	TRBJ1-5	.	CASSESGNRYQPQHF	TGCGCCAGCAGTGAGTCAGGAAACAGATATCAGCCCCAGCATTTT
TRBV7-2	TRBD2	TRBJ2-5	.	CASSSQTSGETQYF	TGTGCCAGCAGCTCGCAAACTAGCGGAGAGACCCAGTACTTC
TRBV5-8	TRBD1	TRBJ1-1	.	CASSRQGLTEAFF	TGTGCCAGCAGCCGACAGGGGTTGACTGAAGCTTTCTTT
TRBV28	TRBD2	TRBJ2-5	.	CASSTPRGDWEETQYF	TGTGCCAGCAGCACCCCACGGGGGGACTGGGAGGAGACCCAGTACTTC
TRBV18	TRBD2	TRBJ2-7	.	CASSPIGRGGPYEQYF	TGTGCCAGCTCACCAATCGGGCGGGGGGGCCCGTACGAGCAGTACTTC
TRBV6-1	.	TRBJ2-7	.	CASILRLPRDEQYF	TGTGCCAGCATTCTTAGACTACCCCGGGACGAGCAGTACTTC
TRBV30	.	TRBJ1-5	once	CAWSVPGSNQPQHF	TGTGCCTGGAGTGTACCGGGGAGCAATCAGCCCCAGCATTTT
TRBV5-6	.	TRBJ2-7	.	CASSLQGRRIYEQYF	TGTGCCAGCAGCTTGCAGGGGCGGCGTATCTACGAGCAGTACTTC
TRBV5-1	.	TRBJ2-3	.	CASSLELVGTDTQYF	TGCGCCAGCAGCTTGGAACTAGTCGGCACAGATACGCAGTATTTT
TRBV5-1	.	TRBJ1-1	.	CASSTLQMNTEAFF	TGCGCCAGCAGCACCTTACAGATGAACACTGAAGCTTTCTTT
TRBV5-4	.	TRBJ2-7	once	CASRFTGGDEQYF	TGTGCCAGCAGATTCACAGGGGGGGACGAGCAGTACTTC
TRBV7-2	.	TRBJ1-2	.	CASSTDSRGGGGYTF	TGTGCCAGCAGTACAGACAGTCGAGGAGGAGGGGGCTACACCTTC
TRBV6-5	.	TRBJ2-2	.	CASSYAAGFVGGELFF	TGTGCCAGCAGTTACGCAGCAGGGTTTGTTGGCGGGGAGCTGTTTTTT
TRBV29-1	.	TRBJ2-3	.	CSVELGATDTQYF	TGCAGCGTTGAATTAGGGGCCACAGATACGCAGTATTTT
TRBV30	.	TRBJ1-2	.	CAWGLGGAYGYTF	TGTGCCTGGGGTTTGGGTGGGGCTTATGGCTACACCTTC
TRBV19	TRBD1	TRBJ2-4	.	CASSDGQGFDKNIQYF	TGTGCCAGTAGCGACGGACAGGGCTTTGACAAAAACATTCAGTACTTC
TRBV29-1	TRBD1	TRBJ1-1	.	CSVVGGMNTEAFF	TGCAGCGTTGTAGGGGGCATGAACACTGAAGCTTTCTTT
TRBV29-1	.	TRBJ1-6	.	CSVRGQNNSPLHF	TGCAGCGTCAGAGGACAAAATAATTCACCCCTCCACTTT
TRBV2	TRBD2	TRBJ2-5	.	CASSGGGRKQETQYF	TGTGCCAGCAGTGGCGGGGGAAGGAAACAAGAGACCCAGTACTTC
TRBV10-3	TRBD1	TRBJ2-5	.	CAISKTDRGQETQYF	TGTGCCATCAGTAAGACCGACAGGGGCCAAGAGACCCAGTACTTC
TRBV5-6	TRBD1	TRBJ2-5	.	CASSPDRGGKETQYF	TGTGCCAGCAGCCCGGACAGGGGGGGAAAAGAGACCCAGTACTTC
TRBV6-6	.	TRBJ2-2	.	CASSGRANTGELFF	TGTGCCAGCTCGGGCAGGGCGAACACCGGGGAGCTGTTTTTT
TRBV19	TRBD1	TRBJ2-2	.	CASTTTGVHTGELFF	TGTGCCAGTACCACAACAGGGGTTCACACCGGGGAGCTGTTTTTT
TRBV11-2	TRBD1	TRBJ1-2	.	CASSQGQGGYGYTF	TGTGCCAGCAGCCAGGGACAGGGTGGATATGGCTACACCTTC
TRBV11-3	TRBD1	TRBJ2-2	.	CASSPRDRDNTGELFF	TGTGCCAGCAGCCCCCGGGACAGGGATAACACCGGGGAGCTGTTTTTT
TRBV6-5	TRBD2	TRBJ2-3	.	CASSLGLASGTDTQYF	TGTGCCAGCAGTTTGGGACTAGCCTCGGGCACAGATACGCAGTATTTT
TRBV30	.	TRBJ1-1	.	CAWSGQPNTEAFF	TGTGCCTGGAGCGGACAGCCGAACACTGAAGCTTTCTTT
TRBV6-5	TRBD1	TRBJ2-7	.	CASRRPGQGYEQYF	TGTGCCAGCAGAAGACCGGGACAGGGGTACGAGCAGTACTTC
TRBV23-1	TRBD1	TRBJ2-1	.	CASSHILQGISDEQFF	TGCGCCAGCAGCCACATCCTACAGGGGATATCGGATGAGCAGTTCTTC
TRBV7-2	.	TRBJ2-5	once	CASSQTGLNQETQYF	TGTGCCAGCAGCCAAACCGGACTAAATCAAGAGACCCAGTACTTC
TRBV6-4	.	TRBJ1-5	.	CASSDEVGQPQHF	TGTGCCAGCAGTGATGAGGTTGGTCAGCCCCAGCATTTT
TRBV21-1	.	TRBJ2-7	few	CASSSWGQGTYEQYF	.
TRBV5-6	TRBD1	TRBJ1-2	.	CASSSQGGYGYTF	TGTGCCAGCAGCTCACAGGGGGGCTATGGCTACACCTTC
TRBV5-6	TRBD2	TRBJ2-5	.	CASSRGLAGVGETQYF	TGTGCCAGCAGCCGCGGACTAGCGGGGGTGGGAGAGACCCAGTACTTC